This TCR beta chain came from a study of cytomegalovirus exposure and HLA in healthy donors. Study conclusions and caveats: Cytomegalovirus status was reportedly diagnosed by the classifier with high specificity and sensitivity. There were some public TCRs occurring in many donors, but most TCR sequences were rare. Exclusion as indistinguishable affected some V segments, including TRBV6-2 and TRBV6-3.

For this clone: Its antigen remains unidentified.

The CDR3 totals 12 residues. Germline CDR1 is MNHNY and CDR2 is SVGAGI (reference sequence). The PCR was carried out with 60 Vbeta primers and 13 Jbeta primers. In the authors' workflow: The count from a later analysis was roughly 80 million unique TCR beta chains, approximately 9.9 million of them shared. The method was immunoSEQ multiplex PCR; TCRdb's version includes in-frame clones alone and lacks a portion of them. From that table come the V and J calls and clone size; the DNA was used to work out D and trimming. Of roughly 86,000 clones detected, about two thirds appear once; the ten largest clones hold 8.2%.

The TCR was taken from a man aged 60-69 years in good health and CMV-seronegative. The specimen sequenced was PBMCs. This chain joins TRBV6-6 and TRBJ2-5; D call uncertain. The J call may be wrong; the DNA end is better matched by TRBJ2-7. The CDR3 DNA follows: TGTGCCAGCAGTTACTCGCTCTACGAGCAGTACTTC. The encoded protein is CASSYSLYEQYF.